This TCR beta chain was profiled in a study of OX40 agonist ivuxolimab in advanced cancers. The method was immunoSEQ multiplex PCR; TCRdb's version includes in-frame clones alone and lacks a portion of them. The sample has 45,000 to 55,000 clones, 94% seen once. V gave up 6 bases and J gave up 2 bases, with 13 bases separating them. Germline-derived CDR1 and CDR2 are SEHNR and FQNEAQ (reference sequence). This CDR3 comprises 15 residues. Study-wide points: Normalized T-cell clonal expansion was also low in a subset of nonresponders.

With regard to this clone: Its antigen is unknown.

The clonotype comes from an adult with an advanced solid tumor such as melanoma, head and neck, liver or kidney cancer. The J gene is TRBJ2-2, the V gene TRBV7-9, with D tentatively TRBD1 or TRBD2 (5 bases each). The starting material was CD4+ or CD8+ T cells sorted from blood, obtained in a trial of the OX40 agonist ivuxolimab. This CDR3 reads CASSHTRTNTGELFF. The CDR3 region has the DNA TGTGCCAGCAGTCATACTAGGACAAACACCGGGGAGCTGTTTTTT.